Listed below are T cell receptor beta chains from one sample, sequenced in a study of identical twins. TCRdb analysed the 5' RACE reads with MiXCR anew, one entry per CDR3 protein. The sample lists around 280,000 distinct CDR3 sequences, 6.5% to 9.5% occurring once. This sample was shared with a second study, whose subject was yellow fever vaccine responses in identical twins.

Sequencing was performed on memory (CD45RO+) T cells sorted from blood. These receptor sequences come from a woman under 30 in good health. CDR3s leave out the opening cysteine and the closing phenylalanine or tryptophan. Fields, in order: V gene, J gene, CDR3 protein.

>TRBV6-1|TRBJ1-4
ASRQNSNEKLF
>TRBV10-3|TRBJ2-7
AISDGARVERVYEQY
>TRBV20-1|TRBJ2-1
SARGLAVSYNEQF
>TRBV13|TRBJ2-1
ASTDGSYNEQF
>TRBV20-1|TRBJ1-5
SASMGSSNQPQH
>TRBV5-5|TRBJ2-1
ASSTVPLYNEQF
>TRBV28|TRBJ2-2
ASNPRGKGGRITGELF
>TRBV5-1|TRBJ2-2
ASIGTGNNAGELF
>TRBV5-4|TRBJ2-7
ASSGSTESSYEQY
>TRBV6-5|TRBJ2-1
ASSLGQGMNYEQF
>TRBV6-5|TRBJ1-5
ASSYTRGSNQPQH
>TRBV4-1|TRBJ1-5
ASSQAGFGGGPQH
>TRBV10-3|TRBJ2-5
AIRKDGGLETQY
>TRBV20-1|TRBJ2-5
SFFGGGGETQY
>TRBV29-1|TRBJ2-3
SVEGHPSLGDTQY
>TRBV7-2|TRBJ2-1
ASSFIGTGAYNEQF
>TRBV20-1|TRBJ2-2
SARPALTGGTGELF
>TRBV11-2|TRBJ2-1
ASSRGPLLSGGANDEQF
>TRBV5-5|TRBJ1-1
ASSLMTGRAEAF
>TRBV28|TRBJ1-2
ASSLEDRLGYGYT
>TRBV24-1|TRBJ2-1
ATSDSGVGGSSYNEQF
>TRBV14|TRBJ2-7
ASSQRAGGPAEQY
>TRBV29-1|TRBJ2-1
SVSPVDGGGQF
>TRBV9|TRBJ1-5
ASSVGDGSNQPQH
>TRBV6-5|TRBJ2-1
ASSYRPSSYNEQF
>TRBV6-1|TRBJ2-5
ASRGLAGGYQETQY
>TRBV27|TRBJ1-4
ASTRRKTSNEKLF
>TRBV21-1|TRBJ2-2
ASSKSHRGTGELF
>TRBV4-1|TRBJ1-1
ASSQDGSGATEAF
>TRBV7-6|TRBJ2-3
ASSQRASGGGDTQY
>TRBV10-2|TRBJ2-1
ASSEPRRDGIYNEQF
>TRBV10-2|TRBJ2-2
ASSESGFTGELF
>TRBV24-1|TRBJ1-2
ATSDPGTGGDGYT
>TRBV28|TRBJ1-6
ASSPTGFGTNSPLH
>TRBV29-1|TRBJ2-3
SVDGLAGLDTQY
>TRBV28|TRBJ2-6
ASSLIGAAGANVLT
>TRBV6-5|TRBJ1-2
ASSYSKSGVKDYGYT
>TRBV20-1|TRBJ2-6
SARTVSGANVLT
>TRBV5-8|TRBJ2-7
ASSYYEQY
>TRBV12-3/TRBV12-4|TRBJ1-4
ASSPYINKGEKLF
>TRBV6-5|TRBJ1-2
ASSYVQGFYGYT
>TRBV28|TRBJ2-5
ASRRTSGGAWETQY
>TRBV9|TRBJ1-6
ASSASTRQGSSEHLH
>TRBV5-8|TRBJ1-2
ASGQGFDVNYGYT
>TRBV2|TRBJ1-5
ASSPGPRNQPQH
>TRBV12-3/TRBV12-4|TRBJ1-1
ASSRRKMNTEAF
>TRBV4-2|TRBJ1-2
ASRVGGGYT
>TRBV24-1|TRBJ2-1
ATSDPGLAGSEQF
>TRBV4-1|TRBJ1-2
ASSQDLGSGHYGYT